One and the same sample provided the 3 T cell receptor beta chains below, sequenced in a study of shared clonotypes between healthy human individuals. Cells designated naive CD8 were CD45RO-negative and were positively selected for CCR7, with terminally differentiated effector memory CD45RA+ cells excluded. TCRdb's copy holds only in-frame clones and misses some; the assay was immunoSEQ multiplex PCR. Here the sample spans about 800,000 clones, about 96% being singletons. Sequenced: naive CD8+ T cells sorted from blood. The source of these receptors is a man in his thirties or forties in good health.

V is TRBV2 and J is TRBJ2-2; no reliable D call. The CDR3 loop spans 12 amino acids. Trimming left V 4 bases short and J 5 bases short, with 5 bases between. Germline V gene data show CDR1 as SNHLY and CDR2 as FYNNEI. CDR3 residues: CASSAGTGELFF. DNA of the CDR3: TGTGCCAGCAGTGCAGGAACCGGGGAGCTGTTTTTT.

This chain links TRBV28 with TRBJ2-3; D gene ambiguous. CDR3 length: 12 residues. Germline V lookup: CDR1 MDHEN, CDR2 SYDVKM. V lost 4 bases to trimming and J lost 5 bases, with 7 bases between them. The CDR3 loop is CASSSTGDTQYF. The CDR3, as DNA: TGTGCCAGCAGTTCGACTGGAGATACGCAGTATTTT.

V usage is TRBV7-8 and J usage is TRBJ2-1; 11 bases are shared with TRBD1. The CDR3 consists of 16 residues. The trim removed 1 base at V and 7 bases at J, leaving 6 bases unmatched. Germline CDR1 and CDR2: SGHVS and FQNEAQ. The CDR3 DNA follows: TGTGCCAGCAGCTTAGACGGGACAGGGGGTAGAAATGAGCAGTTCTTC. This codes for CASSLDGTGGRNEQFF.